Shown below are 27 T cell receptor beta chains from a single sample sequenced in a study of beta chain features in type 1 diabetes. Findings of the study overall: For Type 1 diabetes patients, all four CD4+ subsets carried TCRB CDR3s that were moderately but significantly shorter.

These TCRs are of unknown antigen specificity. As every portion of the isolated RNA was reverse transcribed, the sequencing read expressed TCRB transcripts. TCRdb keeps only in-frame clones here, not all; method: immunoSEQ multiplex PCR. Here the sample spans about 150,000 clones, around 7.8% being singletons. Sequenced sample: central memory CD4+ T cells from blood. All receptors come from a woman aged 40 to 50 with type 1 diabetes.

The genes are TRBV7-9 and TRBJ2-5; no firm D call. There are 11 residues in the CDR3. CDR1 is SEHNR and CDR2 is FQNEAQ in the germline V gene (reference sequence). V was cut by 8 bases and J by 2 bases, with 6 bases left in between. CDR3 sequence: CASRRQETQYF. DNA for the CDR3: TGTGCCAGCCGCAGGCAAGAGACCCAGTACTTC.

Many counts were recorded for this clone. The chain couples TRBV27 to TRBJ2-1; 11 positions agree with TRBD2. Per the germline V gene, CDR1 is MNHEY and CDR2 is SMNVEV (reference sequence). The V segment lost 3 bases and the J segment 9 bases; nucleotides outside the gene matches: 1. The CDR3 is 13 residues long. CDR3 in amino acids: CASSFLAGGEQFF. CDR3 nucleotides: TGTGCCAGCAGTTTCCTAGCGGGAGGTGAGCAGTTCTTC.

At least ten counts were recorded for this clone. The V gene is TRBV7-6, the J gene TRBJ1-2, with D possibly matching TRBD1 (5 bases). In germline, CDR1 is SGHVS, CDR2 FNYEAQ. Trimming pared 0 bases from V and 3 bases from J, leaving 5 bases between. The CDR3 extends over 13 amino acids. The DNA of the CDR3 is TGTGCCAGCAGCTTAGCGACAGACTATGGCTACACCTTC. Its protein product is CASSLATDYGYTF.

This clone was seen only once. The chain joins TRBV27 to TRBJ2-5; D possibly corresponds to TRBD2 (6 bases). The CDR3 sequence is 15 residues long. Per germline, CDR1 MNHEY and CDR2 SMNVEV (reference sequence). Trimming removed 6 bases from V and 2 bases from J, with 16 bases in between. This CDR3 reads CASSPQTSRQETQYF. CDR3 DNA sequence: TGTGCCAGCAGCCCCCAAACTAGCCGGCAAGAGACCCAGTACTTC.

J is TRBJ1-2 and V is TRBV28; D is possibly TRBD1 (5 bases). Trimming stripped 3 bases from V and 3 bases from J, with 17 bases between. Per the germline V gene, CDR1 is MDHEN and CDR2 is SYDVKM. This CDR3 is 16 amino acids long. The DNA for the CDR3 is TGTGCCAGCAGTTTGGGGGGGAGAGGCTATTACTATGGCTACACCTTC. It translates to CASSLGGRGYYYGYTF.

V and J are TRBV7-2 and TRBJ1-1; TRBD1 is a possible D gene (5 bases). This CDR3 is 12 amino acids long. Germline V gene data show CDR1 as SGHTA and CDR2 as FQGNSA. Trimming took off 2 bases at V and 11 bases at J, with 12 bases between the two ends. The CDR3 spells CASSLYRTEAFF. DNA for the CDR3: TGTGCCAGCAGCTTATACAGGACGGAGGCTTTCTTT.

This clone was seen more than once but under ten times. The rearrangement links TRBV4-3 to TRBJ1-1, with D maybe TRBD1 (5 bases). CDR1 LGHNA and CDR2 YSLEER come from the germline V gene. The CDR3 extends over 13 amino acids. V was trimmed by 2 bases and J by 11 bases, leaving 15 bases between them. For the CDR3, the DNA is TGCGCCAGCAGCCAATCGACAAAGGGGTCGGCTTTCTTT. It is translated as CASSQSTKGSAFF.

In this sample, this clone turned up once. The CDR3 nucleotides are TGTGCCTGGAGTGTTGGAGGGAATGAAAAACTGTTTTTT. Encoded protein: CAWSVGGNEKLFF. The V call is TRBV30, the J call TRBJ1-4; no definite D call. The V end lost 0 bases, the J end lost 5 bases, and 7 bases lay between the germline ends. This CDR3 spans 13 amino acids. Germline V gene lookup returns CDR1 GTSNPN and CDR2 SVGIG (reference sequence).

The chain links TRBV6-5 to TRBJ2-1; 7 positions agree with TRBD2. V lost 0 bases to trimming and J lost 10 bases; unmatched junction nucleotides: 3. This CDR3 region has 13 residues. Germline assignment: CDR1 MNHEY and CDR2 SVGAGI. In DNA form, the CDR3 reads TGTGCCAGCAGTTACTCGTTGGGGGGGGAGCAGTTCTTC. Encoded protein: CASSYSLGGEQFF.

This clone was counted between two and nine times. V usage is TRBV4-3 and J usage is TRBJ1-3; D might be TRBD1 (5 bases). V lost 0 bases, J lost 0 bases, and 24 bases lay in between. The CDR3 has 21 amino acids. Germline CDR1 is LGHNA and CDR2 is YSLEER. In nucleotides, the CDR3 is TGCGCCAGCAGCCAAGACCCGGGGACTGGCAGATTGTTGGGCTCTGGAAACACCATATATTTT. Protein sequence: CASSQDPGTGRLLGSGNTIYF.

The J gene is TRBJ2-2, the V gene TRBV4-3; D remains ambiguous. Trimming left V 0 bases short and J 4 bases short, with 12 bases between. CDR1 is LGHNA and CDR2 is YSLEER in the germline V gene. The CDR3 runs 16 residues. CDR3 region: CASSQETISGTGELFF. The DNA of the CDR3 is TGCGCCAGCAGCCAAGAAACTATCTCGGGCACCGGGGAGCTGTTTTTT.

This clone was counted many times. J is TRBJ2-1 and V is TRBV14; 11 nucleotides agree with TRBD2. Germline values: CDR1 SGHDN, CDR2 FVKESK. CDR3 size: 15 residues. V lost 4 bases to trimming and J lost 9 bases; unmatched junction nucleotides: 8. The CDR3, as DNA: TGTGCCAGCAGCCGCGATACTAGCGGGAGATCTGAGCAGTTCTTC. It specifies CASSRDTSGRSEQFF. Variable domain in full (rest from reference TRBV14 and TRBJ2-1): EAGVTQFPSHSVIEKGQTVTLRCDPISGHDNLYWYRRVMGKEIKFLLHFVKESKQDESGMPNNRFLAERTGGTYSTLKVQPAELEDSGVYFCASSRDTSGRSEQFFGPGTRLTVL.

This clone was found a few times. The J gene is TRBJ2-1, the V gene TRBV28, with 8 bases aligning to TRBD1. Germline CDR1 MDHEN, CDR2 SYDVKM. V was clipped by 6 bases and J by 8 bases; unmatched bases: 9. This CDR3 is built from 14 residues. The chain's CDR3 is CASSRRQGRDEQFF. As DNA, the CDR3 is TGTGCCAGCAGCCGAAGACAGGGGCGGGATGAGCAGTTCTTC.

V is TRBV11-3 and J is TRBJ2-1, with D possibly matching TRBD2 (6 bases). Trimming cost V 5 bases and J 16 bases, with 18 bases left between them. CDR1 and CDR2 from the germline V gene are SGHNT and YENEEA. This CDR3 has 12 amino acids. CDR3: CASSPGGGYLFF. As DNA, the CDR3 is TGTGCCAGCAGCCCCGGGGGAGGCTATCTCTTCTTC.

This clone was seen a few times. The chain is built from TRBV9 and TRBJ2-5, with a weak D call TRBD1 (6 bases). Between the trimmed V and J ends, which lost 1 base and 4 bases, there was a span of 11 bases. The CDR3 has 14 amino acids. Germline V gene data show CDR1 as SGDLS and CDR2 as YYNGEE. The CDR3 DNA sequence: TGTGCCAGCAGCGTAACAGGGAATAGAGAGACCCAGTACTTC. Protein sequence: CASSVTGNRETQYF. The full variable domain, with the rest looked up from reference TRBV9 and TRBJ2-5, is DSGVTQTPKHLITATGQRVTLRCSPRSGDLSVYWYQQSLDQGLQFLIQYYNGEERAKGNILERFSAQQFPDLHSELNLSSLELGDSALYFCASSVTGNRETQYFGPGTRLLVL.

V is TRBV12-5 and J is TRBJ2-1; the D is unclear. CDR3 length: 11 residues. The germline CDR1 and CDR2 sequences are LGHNT and FRNRAP. The ends were cut back, 6 bases at V and 7 bases at J, with 7 bases in the middle. The CDR3 sequence is CASGRLNEQFF. The CDR3, as DNA: TGTGCTAGTGGCAGACTGAATGAGCAGTTCTTC.

This clone appeared a few times. The chain has TRBV13 and TRBJ2-7; possibly TRBD1 for D (6 bases). Germline CDR1 is PRHDT and CDR2 is FYEKMQ (reference sequence). V shed 2 bases and J shed 2 bases, with 16 bases lying between them. This CDR3 has 16 residues. The CDR3 loop reads CASSLRGTVGPYEQYF. CDR3 DNA: TGTGCCAGCAGCTTAAGGGGGACGGTCGGACCCTACGAGCAGTACTTC.

The rearrangement links TRBV7-2 to TRBJ2-2; 7 positions agree with TRBD1. CDR1 SGHTA and CDR2 FQGNSA come from the germline V gene. The trim removed 2 bases at V and 3 bases at J, leaving 12 bases unmatched. CDR3 length: 18 residues. The CDR3 DNA reads TGTGCCAGCAGCTTACGGGGAACACGACAGGGTTACACCGGGGAGCTGTTTTTT. Translated, it gives CASSLRGTRQGYTGELFF.

In this sample, this clone turned up a few times. This sample also contains other DNA sequences that code for the same CDR3. The V and J genes are TRBV18 and TRBJ1-1; D not resolved. From germline, CDR1 is KGHSH and CDR2 LQKENI. Trimming shortened V by 3 bases and J by 4 bases, and 6 bases separated the two germline ends. CDR3 size: 12 residues. The CDR3 loop is CASSPAGTEAFF. CDR3 sequence (DNA): TGTGCCAGCTCACCCGCGGGCACTGAAGCTTTCTTT.

This rearrangement joins TRBV28 to TRBJ2-7; no reliable D call. The CDR3 covers 13 residues. The V end lost 5 bases, the J end lost 0 bases, and 8 bases lay between the germline ends. Germline loops: CDR1 MDHEN, CDR2 SYDVKM. CDR3 loop: CASSLRSSYEQYF. CDR3 coding DNA: TGTGCCAGCAGTCTAAGAAGCTCCTACGAGCAGTACTTC.

The chain joins TRBV5-8 to TRBJ1-6; unclear D gene. The CDR3 runs 16 residues. The V gene lost 4 bases and the J gene lost 8 bases, with 19 bases spanning the gap. Germline CDR1 is SGHTS and CDR2 is YDEGEE. The CDR3 DNA sequence: TGTGCCAGCAGCAAACGTCCCCGAGACACTCATTCACCCCTCCACTTT. Translating it yields CASSKRPRDTHSPLHF.

Only a few counts were recorded for this clone. This chain joins TRBV6-6 and TRBJ2-7; TRBD1 aligns across 7 bases. There are 14 residues in the CDR3. Germline CDR1 reads MNHNY; CDR2 reads SVGAGI (reference sequence). V trimming: 8 bases; J trimming: 0 bases; junction bases outside the gene matches: 7. For the CDR3, the DNA is TGTGCCAGCCGCGGACAGGCTAGCTCCTACGAGCAGTACTTC. It is translated as CASRGQASSYEQYF.

The chain carries TRBV6-5 and TRBJ1-4; D possibly corresponds to TRBD1 (6 bases). V dropped 5 bases and J dropped 8 bases, with 18 bases sitting between them. There are 15 residues in the CDR3. CDR1 MNHEY and CDR2 SVGAGI come from the germline V gene. The CDR3 here is CASSREGQREEKLFF. The CDR3 DNA sequence: TGTGCCAGCAGTCGGGAAGGACAGAGGGAAGAAAAACTGTTTTTT.

This clone was counted many times. The rearrangement uses TRBV5-1 and TRBJ2-5; D is perhaps TRBD1 (6 bases). The length of the CDR3 is 14 residues. V gave up 4 bases and J gave up 5 bases, with 15 bases separating them. Germline assignment: CDR1 SGHRS and CDR2 YFSETQ. The CDR3 loop is CASSTGTPSETQYF. CDR3 sequence (DNA): TGCGCCAGCAGCACCGGGACACCTTCCGAGACCCAGTACTTC.

The J gene is TRBJ2-5, the V gene TRBV14; 10 bases match TRBD1. This CDR3 is built from 14 residues. The V gene's germline CDR1 is SGHDN and CDR2 FVKESK. V lost 4 bases to trimming and J lost 4 bases; unmatched junction nucleotides: 3. The chain's CDR3 is CASSPRTGGETQYF. The CDR3 nucleotides are TGTGCCAGCAGCCCCCGGACAGGGGGAGAGACCCAGTACTTC.

This clone was counted only a few times. This CDR3 reads CASRRTAGYEQYF. Here the CDR3 DNA reads TGTGCCAGCAGACGGACGGCGGGCTACGAGCAGTACTTC. V is TRBV14 and J is TRBJ2-7, with a weak D call TRBD2 (5 bases). The CDR3 loop spans 13 amino acids. CDR1 and CDR2 (germline): SGHDN, FVKESK. Trimming stripped 6 bases from V and 3 bases from J, with 12 bases between.

V is TRBV6-1 and J is TRBJ1-3; D is possibly TRBD1 (6 bases). V lost 6 bases and J 0 bases, leaving 12 bases between the germline ends. CDR3 length: 15 amino acids. From germline, CDR1 is MNHNS and CDR2 SASEGT. The chain's CDR3 is CASRADRISGNTIYF. The CDR3 DNA reads as TGTGCCAGCAGGGCTGACAGGATCTCTGGAAACACCATATATTTT.